A single sample is the source of the 24 T cell receptor beta chains below, sequenced in a study of neurological immune-mediated disorders (dated by TCRdb to the late 2010s). Receptor amplification or capture employed 5' RACE. Sequencing relied on an Illumina HiSeq 2500. TCRdb reprocessing: public reads trimmed at Q25 with fastp, clones called with MiXCR, in-frame beta chains kept. Each record represents a unique CDR3 protein, reported with the most common genes and DNA among its rows. A total of 55,000 to 70,000 distinct CDR3 sequences appear in this sample, approximately 11% of them only once. The top ten hold 6.6% of the sample. The sample's time point, from its label and the paper: longitudinal time-point 1 (baseline). The specimen sequenced was PBMCs. The receptors come from a male donor with HTLV-1-associated myelopathy (HAM/TSP).

This clonotype showed up many times. This CDR3 is CASLTEQNTEAFF. The CDR3 region has the DNA TGTGCCAGCCTCACAGAGCAAAACACTGAAGCTTTCTTT. This sequence joins TRBV2 and TRBJ1-1; D ambiguous. Germline V gene data show CDR1 as SNHLY and CDR2 as FYNNEI. V was cut by 8 bases and J by 2 bases, with 12 bases left in between. The CDR3 contains 13 residues. The full variable domain, its missing parts supplied by reference TRBV2 and TRBJ1-1, is EPEVTQTPSHQVTQMGQEVILRCVPISNHLYFYWYRQILGQKVEFLVSFYNNEISEKSEIFDDQFSVERPDGSNFTLKIRSTKLEDSAMYFCASLTEQNTEAFFGQGTRLTVV.

This clonotype has ten or more counts. The rearrangement links TRBV20-1 to TRBJ1-4; TRBD1 might be the D (6 bases). The CDR3 totals 15 residues. Germline CDR1 and CDR2: DFQATT and SNEGSKA (reference sequence). V gave up 0 bases and J gave up 4 bases, with 12 bases separating them. CDR3 amino acids: CSARDPRGSNEKLFF. CDR3 coding DNA: TGCAGTGCTAGAGATCCCAGGGGCAGTAATGAAAAACTGTTTTTT.

This clonotype was counted many times. V and J are TRBV5-1 and TRBJ2-7; a weak D match, TRBD2 (6 bases). Trimming left V 4 bases short and J 5 bases short, with 16 bases between. CDR1 SGHRS and CDR2 YFSETQ come from the germline V gene. This CDR3 has 14 amino acids. This CDR3 is CASSGTLLRNEQYF. The DNA for the CDR3 is TGCGCCAGCAGCGGGACTTTACTCCGGAACGAGCAGTACTTC.

This clonotype appeared many times. The CDR3 spells CASSSGYSGANVLTF. CDR3 nucleotides: TGTGCCAGCAGCTCAGGGTACTCTGGGGCCAACGTCCTGACTTTC. The chain joins TRBV11-2 to TRBJ2-6; D is perhaps TRBD1 (5 bases). Trimming took 4 bases from V and 0 from J, leaving 7 bases between them. This CDR3 has 15 amino acids. CDR1 SGHAT and CDR2 FQNNGV come from the germline V gene.

This clonotype was detected ten times or more. V gene TRBV20-1 combines with J gene TRBJ1-1; 9 positions match TRBD1. Looked up from germline, CDR1 is DFQATT and CDR2 is SNEGSKA (reference sequence). The CDR3 totals 16 residues. J was trimmed by 11 bases and V by 1 base; bases with no gene match: 17. Written as DNA, the CDR3 is TGCAGTGCTAGAGTGGGGGTTCGGGACAGGGCATCTGGGGCTTTCTTT. This translates into CSARVGVRDRASGAFF.

This clonotype was picked up many times. The chain carries TRBV3-1 and TRBJ1-6, with D possibly matching TRBD1 (5 bases). Germline lookup yields CDR1 LGHDT and CDR2 YNNKEL (reference sequence). V was cut by 5 bases and J by 4 bases, with 24 bases left in between. The CDR3 sequence is 19 residues long. The DNA of the CDR3 is TGTGCCAGCAGCTTCCGAGGTGGGTTAGGGACCGCGTATAATTCACCCCTCCACTTT. Translated: CASSFRGGLGTAYNSPLHF.

This clonotype was seen at least ten times. The chain is built from TRBV5-4 and TRBJ1-1, with a tentative D call TRBD1 (6 bases). Per the germline V gene, CDR1 is SGHNT and CDR2 is YYREEE (reference sequence). The CDR3 spans 14 residues. V dropped 3 bases and J dropped 4 bases, with 13 bases sitting between them. CDR3 nucleotide sequence: TGTGCCAGCAGCTCGACACAGGGTCGCACTGAAGCTTTCTTT. Encoded protein: CASSSTQGRTEAFF.

V is TRBV5-5 and J is TRBJ1-4, with a weak D call TRBD1 (5 bases). Germline CDR1 is SGHKS and CDR2 is YYEKEE (reference sequence). The CDR3 totals 14 residues. CDR3: CVSSEWDVEVELFF. The CDR3 bases are TGTGTCAGTAGCGAGTGGGACGTAGAGGTGGAACTGTTTTTT.

Only a few counts were recorded for this clonotype. This chain connects TRBV12-3 or TRBV12-4 to TRBJ1-5; 8 positions agree with TRBD1. The CDR3 has 20 residues. The CDR3 sequence is CAPNDPYRGVISYSNQPQHF. The CDR3 DNA is TGTGCACCCAATGACCCCTACAGGGGGGTAATATCTTATAGCAATCAGCCCCAGCATTTT.

The chain joins TRBV14 to TRBJ1-6, with D hard to call. Trimming removed 3 bases from V and 0 bases from J, with 9 bases in between. Looked up from germline, CDR1 is SGHDN and CDR2 is FVKESK. The length of the CDR3 is 16 residues. CDR3 nucleotide sequence: TGTGCCAGCAGCCATTTGGGGAGCTCCTATAATTCACCCCTCCACTTT. Encoded protein: CASSHLGSSYNSPLHF.

This clonotype came up many times. The chain has TRBV27 and TRBJ2-1; 8 bases are shared with TRBD2. The CDR3 covers 16 residues. V was pared by 2 bases and J by 3 bases, with 6 bases of the junction left unmatched. Germline V gene lookup returns CDR1 MNHEY and CDR2 SMNVEV (reference sequence). The CDR3 sequence: CASSLDPAGDYNEQFF. CDR3 coding DNA: TGTGCCAGCAGTTTAGATCCAGCGGGGGACTACAATGAGCAGTTCTTC.

With regard to this clonotype: A read error is possible here, since a much larger clone lies one base away. The chain couples TRBV20-1 to TRBJ2-5; D might be TRBD2 (5 bases). Germline assignment: CDR1 DFQATT and CDR2 SNEGSKA (reference sequence). This CDR3 is 13 amino acids long. V lost 0 bases to trimming and J lost 10 bases, with 15 bases between them. CDR3 in amino acids: CSARETKIRDQYF. The CDR3 bases are TGCAGTGCTAGAGAGACGAAGATCCGGGACCAGTACTTC.

This clonotype was seen repeatedly, ten times or more. The gene calls are TRBV20-1 and TRBJ1-5, with 12 positions matching TRBD1. Germline V gene sequence: CDR1 DFQATT, CDR2 SNEGSKA (reference sequence). The CDR3 spans 18 residues. With 3 bases clipped from V and 0 bases from J, the junction kept 9 bases outside the gene matches. This chain's CDR3 is CSARGPGQGANSNQPQHF. DNA of the CDR3: TGCAGTGCTAGGGGGCCGGGACAGGGGGCAAATAGCAATCAGCCCCAGCATTTT.

This clonotype was detected many times. The chain joins TRBV12-3 or TRBV12-4 to TRBJ2-5; 9 bases line up with TRBD1. The CDR3 consists of 15 residues. V lost 5 bases, J lost 3 bases, and 7 bases stayed unmatched. The CDR3: CASSRETGGEETQYF. The CDR3 DNA follows: TGTGCCAGCAGTCGGGAGACAGGGGGAGAAGAGACCCAGTACTTC.

In this sample, this clonotype turned up many times. V usage is TRBV6-2 or TRBV6-3 and J usage is TRBJ2-6; D is ambiguous. Deletions cut 2 bases from V and 4 bases from J, with 15 bases between. This CDR3 is 17 amino acids long. Germline V gives CDR1 MNHEY, CDR2 SVGEGT. CDR3 sequence: CASSYGSRPLGANVLTF. CDR3 bases: TGTGCCAGCAGTTACGGATCGAGGCCCCTCGGGGCCAACGTCCTGACTTTC.

This clonotype was seen repeatedly, ten times or more. This chain links TRBV27 with TRBJ2-7; the match to TRBD1 covers 9 bases. Germline CDR1 and CDR2: MNHEY and SMNVEV (reference sequence). J lost 7 bases, V lost 3 bases, and 7 bases had no gene match. The CDR3 covers 14 residues. CDR3 in amino acids: CASSLLQGASEQYF. As DNA, the CDR3 is TGTGCCAGCAGTTTGTTACAGGGGGCGTCGGAGCAGTACTTC.

This clonotype came up many times. The rearrangement links TRBV5-6 to TRBJ1-5; 8 bases align to TRBD1. From germline, CDR1 is SGHDT and CDR2 YYEEEE. This CDR3 comprises 16 residues. J gave up 5 bases and V 4 bases, and 11 bases lay outside the gene matches. In nucleotides, the CDR3 is TGTGCCAGCAGCAGTTACAGGGGGATACAGGATCAGCCCCAGCATTTT. Protein: CASSSYRGIQDQPQHF.

This clonotype was seen ten or more times. The V gene is TRBV5-1, the J gene TRBJ2-3; D gene uncertain. Trimming shortened V by 0 bases and J by 0 bases, and 11 bases separated the two germline ends. The V gene's germline CDR1 is SGHRS and CDR2 YFSETQ. This CDR3 is built from 16 residues. In nucleotides, the CDR3 is TGCGCCAGCAGCTTGGATCCGGTTCCGAGCACAGATACGCAGTATTTT. Translating gives CASSLDPVPSTDTQYF.

At least ten counts were recorded for this clonotype. The chain combines TRBV12-3 or TRBV12-4 with TRBJ1-2; possibly TRBD1 for D (6 bases). V lost 3 bases, J lost 4 bases, and 9 bases lay in between. The CDR3 runs 13 residues. In DNA, the CDR3 is TGTGCCAGCAGTTTCGGGACACGCTATGGCTACACCTTC. The encoded protein is CASSFGTRYGYTF.

This clonotype has ten or more counts. This chain links TRBV11-3 with TRBJ1-1, with TRBD1 identical over 8 bases. With 0 bases clipped from V and 2 bases from J, the junction kept 8 bases outside the gene matches. CDR3 length: 17 amino acids. Germline V CDR1 and CDR2: SGHNT, YENEEA. CDR3 sequence: CASSLESAGGKNTEAFF. The CDR3 DNA reads as TGTGCCAGCAGCTTAGAGTCGGCAGGGGGCAAAAACACTGAAGCTTTCTTT.

At least ten counts were recorded for this clonotype. The chain has TRBV15 and TRBJ2-2; possibly TRBD1 for D (5 bases). Between the trimmed V and J ends, which lost 0 bases and 6 bases, there was a span of 14 bases. The germline CDR1 and CDR2 sequences are LNHNV and YYDKDF (reference sequence). This CDR3 contains 16 residues. Here the CDR3 DNA reads TGTGCCACCAGCAGAGATGCAAGGGGCCGGGCCGGGGAGCTGTTTTTT. Translated: CATSRDARGRAGELFF.

This clonotype was seen at least ten times. CDR3 in DNA: TGTGCCAGCAGCTTGGGCGGCTCCCAAGAGACCCAGTACTTC. Protein product: CASSLGGSQETQYF. V is TRBV7-3 and J is TRBJ2-5; no firm D call. V lost 3 bases and J 1 base, leaving 9 bases between the germline ends. CDR3 size: 14 residues. In germline, CDR1 is SGHTA, CDR2 FQGTGA.

The table lists this clonotype with many counts. The chain joins TRBV5-6 to TRBJ2-1, with D perhaps matching TRBD1 (5 bases). This CDR3 region has 15 residues. Per the germline V gene, CDR1 is SGHDT and CDR2 is YYEEEE. V dropped 4 bases and J dropped 1 base, with 12 bases sitting between them. CDR3 loop: CASSPGPGSYNEQFF. CDR3 in DNA: TGTGCCAGCAGCCCTGGGCCAGGGTCCTACAATGAGCAGTTCTTC.

The rearrangement links TRBV30 to TRBJ2-6; 10 nucleotides agree with TRBD1. Looked up from germline, CDR1 is GTSNPN and CDR2 is SVGIG (reference sequence). V trimming: 2 bases; J trimming: 1 base; junction bases outside the gene matches: 8. This CDR3 has 18 amino acids. The CDR3 loop is CAWSTLWDRGSGANVLTF. The CDR3 region has the DNA TGTGCCTGGAGTACCCTCTGGGACAGGGGTTCTGGGGCCAACGTCCTGACTTTC.